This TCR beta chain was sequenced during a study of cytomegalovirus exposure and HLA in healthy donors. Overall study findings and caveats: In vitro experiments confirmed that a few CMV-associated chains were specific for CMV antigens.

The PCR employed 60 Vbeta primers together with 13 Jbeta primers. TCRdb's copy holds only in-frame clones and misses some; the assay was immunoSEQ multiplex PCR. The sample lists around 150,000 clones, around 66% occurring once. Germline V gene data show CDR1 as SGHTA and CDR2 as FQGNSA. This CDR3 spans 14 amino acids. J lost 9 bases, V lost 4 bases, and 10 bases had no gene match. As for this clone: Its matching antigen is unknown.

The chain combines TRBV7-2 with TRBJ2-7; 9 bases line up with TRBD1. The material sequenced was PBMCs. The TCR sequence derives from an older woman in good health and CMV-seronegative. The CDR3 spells CASSWGQGVNGQYF. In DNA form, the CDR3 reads TGTGCCAGCAGCTGGGGACAGGGAGTCAATGGGCAGTACTTC.